This T cell receptor beta chain was captured in a study of control samples from healthy donors and cancer patients (TCRdb year 2020). Library creation used the immunoSEQ multiplex PCR assay. Sourced from immuneACCESS, this table was stored by TCRdb with only in-frame sequences that have V and J called. A share of the clones is absent; for the studies checked, an unresolved V gene accounts for under half, and the remainder has no known explanation. The sample table shows approximately 98,000 clones, and roughly four fifths are seen once. The ten largest clones capture about 7% of the sample. This clone was seen only once. Its antigen is currently not known. No base quality information exists; no much larger clone differs at one position. The CDR3 covers 13 residues, taking in both the cysteine and the phenylalanine. The retained sequence is limited to the CDR3, 39 bases, with the frame set at the first base. V lost 3 bases and J lost 1 base; the stretch between them is 6 bases long. As encoded in the germline V gene (reference sequence), CDR1 is LNHDA while CDR2 is SQIVND.

Source material: blood. The rearranged chain carries TRBV19 and TRBJ1-1; the D gene assignment is ambiguous. This receptor was identified in a man between 18 and 35 years old in good health. The DNA is TGTGCCAGTAGTATGCGGGGGAACACTGAAGCTTTCTTT. Protein translation: CASSMRGNTEAFF. This CDR3, with the reference TRBV19 and TRBJ1-1 proteins standing in past its ends, gives the full variable domain DGGITQSPKYLFRKEGQNVTLSCEQNLNHDAMYWYRQDPGQGLRLIYYSQIVNDFQKGDIAEGYSVSREKKESFPLTVTSAQKNPTAFYLCASSMRGNTEAFFGQGTRLTVV.